The 2 T cell receptor beta chains presented below share a single source sample, sequenced in a study of CD8 T cells in ankylosing spondylitis. Notes on the study in general: A TCR beta motif of about eight highly homologous variants seemed to mark ankylosing spondylitis blood.

TCRdb reprocessed the 5' RACE reads via MiXCR and lists one record per CDR3 protein. The data show about 220,000 distinct CDR3 sequences, about 18% seen once. No antigen has been identified for these receptors. Sequencing was done on a sample of blood, either unsorted or a sorted T cell fraction (not recorded which). These receptors all come from a male donor with ankylosing spondylitis.

This chain uses TRBV27 with TRBJ2-1, with D uncertain. Looked up from germline, CDR1 is MNHEY and CDR2 is SMNVEV (reference sequence). V was shortened by 6 bases and J by 2 bases, with 8 bases between the two germline ends. The CDR3 spans 13 residues. CDR3 nucleotide sequence: TGTGCCAGCAGCCCCGTACCCTACAATGAGCAGTTCTTC. This gives the protein CASSPVPYNEQFF.

This clonotype was observed a single time. The J gene is TRBJ2-1, the V gene TRBV7-3; no reliable D call. The CDR3 totals 14 residues. From germline, CDR1 is SGHTA and CDR2 FQGTGA. Trimming removed 6 bases at V and 5 bases at J, with 14 bases between. CDR3 nucleotide sequence: TGTGCCAGCAGGCTGGAACAAGACCACAATGAGCAGTTCTTC. Translation: CASRLEQDHNEQFF.